A single TCR beta chain is shown here with its context. No antigen is known for it. At one end the junction does not follow the germline gene, possibly because of a read error. The data were taken from a study of identical twins. Study-wide results and limits: Models underpredicted monozygotic twin sharing of out-of-frame TCR alpha. There were fewer insertions in abundant cord blood beta clonotypes, but memory repertoires showed no such pattern.

The CDR3 length is 15 residues. Per the germline V gene, CDR1 is LGHDT and CDR2 is YNNKEL (reference sequence). It was template switching that added a universal primer site, and there were unique molecular identifiers on the cDNA. Via MiXCR, TCRdb re-called the 5' RACE reads, giving one row per CDR3 protein. The sample yields some 500,000 distinct CDR3 sequences, approximately 15% seen once. This sample also appeared in a second study, on yellow fever vaccine responses in identical twins.

This receptor was taken from a woman younger than 30 in good health. Sequencing was performed on CD4+ T cells sorted from blood. The V gene is TRBV3-1, the J gene TRBJ2-2, with D unclear. The CDR3: CACSPKRAQTGELFF. CDR3 DNA: TGTGCCTGCAGCCCAAAACGAGCACAGACCGGGGAGCTGTTTTTT.